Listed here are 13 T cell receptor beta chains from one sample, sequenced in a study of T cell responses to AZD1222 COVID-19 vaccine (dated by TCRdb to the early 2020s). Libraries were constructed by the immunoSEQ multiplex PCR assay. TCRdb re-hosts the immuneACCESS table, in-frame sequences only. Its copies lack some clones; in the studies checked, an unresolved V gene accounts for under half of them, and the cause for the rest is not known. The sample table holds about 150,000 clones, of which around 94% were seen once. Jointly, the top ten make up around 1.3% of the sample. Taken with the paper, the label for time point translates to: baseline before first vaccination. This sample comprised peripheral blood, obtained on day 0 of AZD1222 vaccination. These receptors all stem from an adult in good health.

The chain's CDR3 is CASSPAESYEQYV. The CDR3 DNA reads TGTGCCAGCTCGCCGGCCGAGTCCTACGAGCAGTACGTC. This rearrangement joins TRBV27 to TRBJ2-7; D uncertain. Trimming took off 8 bases at V and 1 base at J, with 12 bases between the two ends. There are 13 residues in the CDR3. The germline V gene has CDR1 MNHEY and CDR2 SMNVEV (reference sequence).

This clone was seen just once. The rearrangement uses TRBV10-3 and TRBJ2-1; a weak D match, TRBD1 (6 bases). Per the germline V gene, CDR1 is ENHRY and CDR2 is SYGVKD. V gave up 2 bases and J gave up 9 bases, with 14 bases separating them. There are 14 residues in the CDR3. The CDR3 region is CAISEGQGRSEQFF. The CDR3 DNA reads TGTGCCATCAGTGAGGGGCAGGGGAGAAGTGAGCAGTTCTTC.

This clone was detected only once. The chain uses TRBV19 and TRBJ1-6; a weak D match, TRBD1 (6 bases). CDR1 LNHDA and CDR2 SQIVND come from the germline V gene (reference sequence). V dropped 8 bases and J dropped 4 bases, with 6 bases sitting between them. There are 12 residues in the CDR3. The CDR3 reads CASGTYNSPLHF. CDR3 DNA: TGTGCCAGTGGGACATATAATTCACCCCTCCACTTT.

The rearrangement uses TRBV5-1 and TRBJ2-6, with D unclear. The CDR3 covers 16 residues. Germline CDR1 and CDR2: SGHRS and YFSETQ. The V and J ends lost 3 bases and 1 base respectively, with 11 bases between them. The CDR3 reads CASSSIGLSGANVLTF. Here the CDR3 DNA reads TGCGCCAGCAGCTCAATCGGGCTGTCTGGGGCCAACGTCCTGACTTTC.

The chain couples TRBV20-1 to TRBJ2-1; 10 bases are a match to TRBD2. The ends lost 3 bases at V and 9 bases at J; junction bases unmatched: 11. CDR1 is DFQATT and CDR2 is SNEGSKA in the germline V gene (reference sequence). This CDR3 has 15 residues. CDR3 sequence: CSASINSGRAGEQFF. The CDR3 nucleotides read TGCAGTGCTAGTATAAACAGCGGGAGGGCAGGTGAGCAGTTCTTC.

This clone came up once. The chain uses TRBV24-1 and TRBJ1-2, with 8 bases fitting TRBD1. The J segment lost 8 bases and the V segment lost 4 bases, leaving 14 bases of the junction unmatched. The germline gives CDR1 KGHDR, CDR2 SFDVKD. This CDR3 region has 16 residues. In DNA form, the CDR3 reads TGTGCCACCAGTGACGCCACGGGGTCAGGGGGCAGCGGCTACACCTTC. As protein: CATSDATGSGGSGYTF.

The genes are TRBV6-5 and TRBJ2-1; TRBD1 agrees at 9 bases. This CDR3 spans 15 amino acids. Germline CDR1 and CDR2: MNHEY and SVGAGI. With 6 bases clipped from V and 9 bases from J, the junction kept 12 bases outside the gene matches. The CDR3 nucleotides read TGTGCCAGCAGCTTCACCGGGACAGGGACGTCTGAGCAGTTCTTC. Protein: CASSFTGTGTSEQFF.

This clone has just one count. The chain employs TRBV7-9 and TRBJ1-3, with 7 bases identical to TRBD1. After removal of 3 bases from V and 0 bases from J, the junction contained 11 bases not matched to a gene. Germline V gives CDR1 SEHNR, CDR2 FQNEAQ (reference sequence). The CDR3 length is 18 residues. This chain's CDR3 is CASSLDPGQFLSGNTIYF. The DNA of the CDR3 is TGTGCCAGCAGCTTGGACCCGGGACAGTTCCTCTCTGGAAACACCATATATTTT.

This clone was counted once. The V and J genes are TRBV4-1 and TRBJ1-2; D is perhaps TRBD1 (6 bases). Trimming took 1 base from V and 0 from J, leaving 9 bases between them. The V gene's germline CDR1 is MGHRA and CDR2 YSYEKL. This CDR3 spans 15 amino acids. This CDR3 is CASSQADRTNYGYTF. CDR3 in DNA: TGCGCCAGCAGCCAAGCGGACAGAACTAACTATGGCTACACCTTC.

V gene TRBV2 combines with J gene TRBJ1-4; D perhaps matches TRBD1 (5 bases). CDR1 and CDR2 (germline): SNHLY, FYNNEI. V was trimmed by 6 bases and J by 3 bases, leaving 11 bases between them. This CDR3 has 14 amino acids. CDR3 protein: CASRRGSANEKLFF. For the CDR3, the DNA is TGTGCCAGCAGGAGGGGTTCGGCTAATGAAAAACTGTTTTTT.

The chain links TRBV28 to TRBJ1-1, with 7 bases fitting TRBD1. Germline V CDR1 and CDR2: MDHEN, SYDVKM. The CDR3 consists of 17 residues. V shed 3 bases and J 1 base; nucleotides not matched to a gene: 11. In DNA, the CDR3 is TGTGCCAGCAGTTTTGGGAGGGGGACAGTCAAGAACACTGAAGCTTTCTTT. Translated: CASSFGRGTVKNTEAFF.

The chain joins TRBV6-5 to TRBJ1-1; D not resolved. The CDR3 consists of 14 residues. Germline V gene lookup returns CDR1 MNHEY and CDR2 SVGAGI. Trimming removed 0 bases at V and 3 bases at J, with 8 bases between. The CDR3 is CASSYSTGYTEAFF. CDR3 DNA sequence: TGTGCCAGCAGTTACTCAACGGGATACACTGAAGCTTTCTTT.

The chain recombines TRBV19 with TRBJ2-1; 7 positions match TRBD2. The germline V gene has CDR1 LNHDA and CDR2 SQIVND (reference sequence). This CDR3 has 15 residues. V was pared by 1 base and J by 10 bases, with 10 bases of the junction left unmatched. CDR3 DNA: TGTGCCAGTAGTATAGGGACTAGGGGACTCAGGGAGCAGTTCTTC. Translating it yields CASSIGTRGLREQFF.